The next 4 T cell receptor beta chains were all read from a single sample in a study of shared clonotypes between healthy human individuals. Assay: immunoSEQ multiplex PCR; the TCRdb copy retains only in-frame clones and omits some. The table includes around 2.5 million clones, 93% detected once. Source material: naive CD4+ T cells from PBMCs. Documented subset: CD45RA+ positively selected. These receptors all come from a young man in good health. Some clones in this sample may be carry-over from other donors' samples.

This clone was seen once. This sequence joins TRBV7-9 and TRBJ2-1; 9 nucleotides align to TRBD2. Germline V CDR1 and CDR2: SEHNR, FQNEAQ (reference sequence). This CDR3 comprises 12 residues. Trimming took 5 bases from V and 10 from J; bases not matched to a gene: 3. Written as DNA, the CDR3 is TGTGCCAGCAGCCCGACTAGCGGCGAGCAGTTCTTC. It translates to CASSPTSGEQFF.

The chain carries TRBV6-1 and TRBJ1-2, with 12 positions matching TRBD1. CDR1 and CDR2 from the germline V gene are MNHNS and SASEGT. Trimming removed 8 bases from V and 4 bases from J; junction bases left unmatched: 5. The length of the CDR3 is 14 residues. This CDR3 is CASSVGQGAYGYTF. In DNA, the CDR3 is TGTGCCAGCTCCGTGGGACAGGGGGCCTATGGCTACACCTTC.

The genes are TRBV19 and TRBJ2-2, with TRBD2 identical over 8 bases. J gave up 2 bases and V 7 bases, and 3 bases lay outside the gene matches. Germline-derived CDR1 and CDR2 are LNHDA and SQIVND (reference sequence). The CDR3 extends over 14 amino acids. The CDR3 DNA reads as TGTGCCAGTACTAGCGGGCCTAACACCGGGGAGCTGTTTTTT. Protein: CASTSGPNTGELFF. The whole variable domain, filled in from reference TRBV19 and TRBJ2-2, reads DGGITQSPKYLFRKEGQNVTLSCEQNLNHDAMYWYRQDPGQGLRLIYYSQIVNDFQKGDIAEGYSVSREKKESFPLTVTSAQKNPTAFYLCASTSGPNTGELFFGEGSRLTVL.

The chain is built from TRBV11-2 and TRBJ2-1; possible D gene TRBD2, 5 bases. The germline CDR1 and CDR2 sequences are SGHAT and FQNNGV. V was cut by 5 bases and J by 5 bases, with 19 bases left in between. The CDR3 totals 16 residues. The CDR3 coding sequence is TGTGCCAGCAGCGACCGAGTGGAGGTCCCCAACAATGAGCAGTTCTTC. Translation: CASSDRVEVPNNEQFF.